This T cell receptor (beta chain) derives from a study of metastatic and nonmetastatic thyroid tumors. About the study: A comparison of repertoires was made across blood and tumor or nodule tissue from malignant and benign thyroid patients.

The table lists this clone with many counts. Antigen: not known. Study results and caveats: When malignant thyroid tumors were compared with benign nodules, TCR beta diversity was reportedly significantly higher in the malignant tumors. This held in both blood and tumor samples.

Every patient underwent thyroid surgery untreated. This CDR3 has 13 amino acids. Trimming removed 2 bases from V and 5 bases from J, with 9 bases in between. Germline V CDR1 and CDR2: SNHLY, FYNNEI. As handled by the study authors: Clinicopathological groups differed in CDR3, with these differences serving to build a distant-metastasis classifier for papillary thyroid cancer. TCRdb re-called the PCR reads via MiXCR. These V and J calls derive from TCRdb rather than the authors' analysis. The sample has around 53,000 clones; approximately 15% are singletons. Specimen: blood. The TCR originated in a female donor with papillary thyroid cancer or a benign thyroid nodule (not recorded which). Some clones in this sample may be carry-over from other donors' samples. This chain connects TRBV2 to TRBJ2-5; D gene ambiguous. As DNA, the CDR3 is TGTGCCAGCAGTGAAAGGGTTTCGGAGACCCAGTACTTC. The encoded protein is CASSERVSETQYF.